The next 16 T cell receptor beta chains were all read from a single sample in a study of cytotoxic CD8 clonotypes in ibrutinib-treated CLL. Sequencing was performed with immunoSEQ multiplex PCR; in TCRdb, only in-frame clones are kept and a portion is missing. The sample lists approximately 46,000 clones; roughly three quarters were seen once. Specimen: PBMCs, collected after 12 months of ibrutinib treatment. These receptors were obtained from a human donor with chronic lymphocytic leukemia.

The rearrangement links TRBV4-1 to TRBJ2-1; 8 positions agree with TRBD1. Germline V gene sequence: CDR1 MGHRA, CDR2 YSYEKL. The CDR3 contains 16 residues. J was trimmed by 6 bases and V by 3 bases; bases with no gene match: 10. The CDR3 protein is CASSHAGTGMTNEQFF. In DNA, the CDR3 is TGCGCCAGCAGCCATGCCGGGACAGGTATGACCAATGAGCAGTTCTTC.

The chain has TRBV30 and TRBJ2-2; D is possibly TRBD1 or TRBD2 (5 bases each). Germline lookup yields CDR1 GTSNPN and CDR2 SVGIG (reference sequence). This CDR3 region has 13 residues. V was pared by 4 bases and J by 4 bases, with 10 bases between. CDR3 protein: CAWNPGLTGELFF. CDR3 coding DNA: TGTGCCTGGAATCCGGGGCTCACCGGGGAGCTGTTTTTT.

The V and J genes are TRBV7-7 and TRBJ2-1, with D unresolved. The germline V and J ends were trimmed by 1 base and 5 bases, with 6 bases remaining between them. There are 13 residues in the CDR3. Germline V CDR1 and CDR2: SSHAT, FNYEAQ (reference sequence). The CDR3 DNA reads TGTGCCAGCAGCTTAGGTCTAAACAATGAGCAGTTCTTC. It is translated as CASSLGLNNEQFF.

The V gene is TRBV11-3, the J gene TRBJ1-5; D unclear. There are 17 residues in the CDR3. V gave up 1 base and J gave up 6 bases, with 19 bases separating them. CDR1 is SGHNT, CDR2 YENEEA, per germline. CDR3: CASSLVMMAGVCQPQHF. CDR3 DNA: TGTGCCAGCAGCTTAGTGATGATGGCCGGGGTGTGTCAGCCCCAGCATTTT. Full variable domain (remainder filled in from reference TRBV11-3 and TRBJ1-5): EAGVVQSPRYKIIEKKQPVAFWCNPISGHNTLYWYLQNLGQGPELLIRYENEEAVDDSQLPKDRFSAERLKGVDSTLKIQPAELGDSAVYLCASSLVMMAGVCQPQHFGDGTRLSIL.

The rearrangement joins TRBV29-1 to TRBJ1-1; 7 bases fit TRBD1. This CDR3 has 13 amino acids. Trimming cost V 5 bases and J 3 bases; bases outside gene matches: 6. CDR1 is SQVTM, CDR2 ANQGSEA, per germline. The CDR3 reads CSVRQGHDTEAFF. The CDR3 nucleotides are TGCAGCGTTAGACAGGGTCACGACACTGAAGCTTTCTTT.

The CDR3 coding sequence is TGCGCCAGCAGCCCTGGACCGAACACCGGGGAGCTGTTTTTT. Amino acid sequence: CASSPGPNTGELFF. The V call is TRBV4-3, the J call TRBJ2-2; D unresolved. Deletions cut 4 bases from V and 0 bases from J, with 6 bases between. The CDR3 spans 14 residues. Germline CDR1 is LGHNA and CDR2 is YSLEER.

This clone was counted between two and nine times. This sequence joins TRBV6-1 and TRBJ1-3; TRBD1 matches at 8 bases. The junction had 3 bases not matched to a gene; V was cut back by 2 bases and J by 3 bases. The CDR3 length is 15 residues. Germline V lookup: CDR1 MNHNS, CDR2 SASEGT. The CDR3, as DNA: TGTGCCAGCAGTGAAAGTGGGACAGGTGGAAACACCATATATTTT. This translates into CASSESGTGGNTIYF.

This sequence joins TRBV7-3 and TRBJ1-1; 7 bases match TRBD1. The CDR3 sequence is 13 residues long. Germline V gives CDR1 SGHTA, CDR2 FQGTGA. With 5 bases clipped from V and 6 bases from J, the junction kept 6 bases outside the gene matches. In DNA form, the CDR3 reads TGTGCCAGCAGCATACTTCAGGGGGCTGAAGCTTTCTTT. It codes for CASSILQGAEAFF.

The V gene is TRBV4-1, the J gene TRBJ1-2, with D unresolved. The CDR3 totals 16 residues. Germline V lookup: CDR1 MGHRA, CDR2 YSYEKL. The ends were cut back, 4 bases at V and 2 bases at J, with 17 bases in the middle. The CDR3, as DNA: TGCGCCAGCAGCCGAGTGCCGGTGGCGGAAAACTATGGCTACACCTTC. Translated: CASSRVPVAENYGYTF.

The rearrangement joins TRBV7-9 to TRBJ2-7; 7 bases match TRBD1. The CDR3 consists of 16 residues. The ends lost 2 bases at V and 5 bases at J; junction bases unmatched: 12. Germline V CDR1 and CDR2: SEHNR, FQNEAQ (reference sequence). For the CDR3, the DNA is TGTGCCAGCAGCTTAACCGTACGTCAGGGGGTCGACGAGCAGTACTTC. The encoded protein is CASSLTVRQGVDEQYF.

This rearrangement joins TRBV6-6 to TRBJ2-7; either TRBD1 or TRBD2 may fit D (5 bases each). The germline V gene has CDR1 MNHNY and CDR2 SVGAGI (reference sequence). The CDR3 runs to 14 residues. The V gene lost 7 bases and the J gene lost 2 bases, with 15 bases spanning the gap. The CDR3 sequence: CASTPGADPYEQYF. The CDR3 DNA reads as TGTGCCAGCACCCCCGGGGCGGACCCCTACGAGCAGTACTTC.

V gene TRBV18 combines with J gene TRBJ1-5; no clear D gene. Trimming took off 5 bases at V and 0 bases at J, with 8 bases between the two ends. From germline, CDR1 is KGHSH and CDR2 LQKENI. CDR3 length equals 14 residues. The CDR3 DNA is TGTGCCAGCTCAATTTCCGGTAGCAATCAGCCCCAGCATTTT. Its protein is CASSISGSNQPQHF.

The gene calls are TRBV4-2 and TRBJ2-1; no firm D call. CDR3 length: 13 residues. CDR1 LGHNA and CDR2 YNFKEQ come from the germline V gene. V was pared by 1 base and J by 3 bases, with 4 bases between. The DNA of the CDR3 is TGTGCCAGCAGCCAAGCGGGCTACAATGAGCAGTTCTTC. Residues: CASSQAGYNEQFF.

The gene calls are TRBV5-1 and TRBJ2-2, with 7 bases that match TRBD2. V lost 4 bases, J lost 3 bases, and 9 bases stayed unmatched. This CDR3 is 16 amino acids long. CDR1 is SGHRS, CDR2 YFSETQ, per germline. The CDR3 loop is CASSPLVGGDTGELFF. CDR3 DNA: TGCGCCAGCAGCCCCCTTGTGGGAGGGGACACCGGGGAGCTGTTTTTT.

This clone was detected a few times. The chain links TRBV6-1 to TRBJ2-1; tentatively, D is TRBD1 (5 bases). Germline-derived CDR1 and CDR2 are MNHNS and SASEGT. The CDR3 totals 16 residues. The V and J ends lost 2 bases and 8 bases respectively, with 19 bases between them. The CDR3 loop reads CASSESAVQARYEQFF. As DNA, the CDR3 is TGTGCCAGCAGTGAATCCGCGGTACAGGCAAGATATGAGCAGTTCTTC.

This clone appeared once. The chain is built from TRBV5-1 and TRBJ2-7, with TRBD2 identical over 7 bases. This CDR3 contains 16 residues. V shed 2 bases and J 1 base; nucleotides not matched to a gene: 9. Germline CDR1 and CDR2: SGHRS and YFSETQ. The DNA for the CDR3 is TGCGCCAGCAGCTTATTCTCCCTAGCGGAGTCCTACGAGCAGTACTTC. Its protein product is CASSLFSLAESYEQYF. Filled out from reference TRBV5-1 and TRBJ2-7, the complete variable domain reads KAGVTQTPRYLIKTRGQQVTLSCSPISGHRSVSWYQQTPGQGLQFLFEYFSETQRNKGNFPGRFSGRQFSNSRSEMNVSTLELGDSALYLCASSLFSLAESYEQYFGPGTRLTVT.